Below, 2 T cell receptor beta chains from the same sample are listed, as sequenced in a study of identifying expanded T cells in peripheral blood. Profiled with immunoSEQ multiplex PCR; TCRdb holds only in-frame clones, not every one. This repertoire shows approximately 85,000 clones, around 90% found once; its top ten account for 15% to 20%. Source material: blood. Every receptor here comes from a person aged 18-70 years in good health.

The chain links TRBV7-2 to TRBJ1-2; 7 bases match TRBD1. The trim removed 5 bases at V and 4 bases at J, leaving 7 bases unmatched. Germline V CDR1 and CDR2: SGHTA, FQGNSA. The CDR3 totals 14 residues. As DNA, the CDR3 is TGTGCCAGCAGCCCTCTGGGACAGCTCTATGGCTACACCTTC. Translated: CASSPLGQLYGYTF.

The V call is TRBV19, the J call TRBJ1-5; D is unresolved. CDR1 is LNHDA and CDR2 is SQIVND in the germline V gene (reference sequence). V was shortened by 5 bases and J by 11 bases, with 19 bases between the two germline ends. The CDR3 is 14 residues long. CDR3 nucleotide sequence: TGTGCCAGTAGTCCAGACCGCGGACTATTAGCCCAGCATTTT. Protein sequence: CASSPDRGLLAQHF.